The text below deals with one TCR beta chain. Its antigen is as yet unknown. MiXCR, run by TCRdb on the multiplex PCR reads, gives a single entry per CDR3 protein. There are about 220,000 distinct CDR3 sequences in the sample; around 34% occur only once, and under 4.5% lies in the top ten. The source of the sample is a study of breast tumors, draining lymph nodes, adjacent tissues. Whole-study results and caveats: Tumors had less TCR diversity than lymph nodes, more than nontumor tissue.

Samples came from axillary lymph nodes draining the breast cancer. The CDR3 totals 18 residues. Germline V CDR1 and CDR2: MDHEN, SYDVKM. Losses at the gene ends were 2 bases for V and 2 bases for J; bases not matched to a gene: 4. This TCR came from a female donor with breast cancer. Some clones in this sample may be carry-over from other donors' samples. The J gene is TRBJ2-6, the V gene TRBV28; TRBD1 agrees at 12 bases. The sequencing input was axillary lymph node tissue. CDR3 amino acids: CASSLAGTGGTGANVLTF. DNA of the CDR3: TGTGCCAGCAGTTTAGCCGGGACAGGGGGCACTGGGGCCAACGTCCTGACTTTC.